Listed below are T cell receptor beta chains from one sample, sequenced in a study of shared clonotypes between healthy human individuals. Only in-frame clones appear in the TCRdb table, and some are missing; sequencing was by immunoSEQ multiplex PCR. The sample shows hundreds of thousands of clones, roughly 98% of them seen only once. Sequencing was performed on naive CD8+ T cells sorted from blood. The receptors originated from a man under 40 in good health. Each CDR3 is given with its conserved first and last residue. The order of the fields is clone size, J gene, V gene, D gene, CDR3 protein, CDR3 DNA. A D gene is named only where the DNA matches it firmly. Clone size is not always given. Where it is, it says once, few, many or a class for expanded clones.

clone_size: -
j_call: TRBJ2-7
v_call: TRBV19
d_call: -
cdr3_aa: CASRARSTYEQYF
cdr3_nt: TGTGCCAGTAGAGCCAGGTCAACCTACGAGCAGTACTTC

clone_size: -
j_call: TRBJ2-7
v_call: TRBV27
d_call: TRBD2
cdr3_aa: CASSPRGLAGGNEQYF
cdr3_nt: TGTGCCAGCAGTCCAAGGGGACTAGCGGGAGGGAACGAGCAGTACTTC

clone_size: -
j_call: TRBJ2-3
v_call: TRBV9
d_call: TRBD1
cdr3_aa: CASSARTGTSTDTQYF
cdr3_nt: TGTGCCAGCAGCGCTAGGACAGGGACTAGCACAGATACGCAGTATTTT

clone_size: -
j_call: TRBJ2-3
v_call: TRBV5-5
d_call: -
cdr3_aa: CASTLFPVTSSTDTQYF
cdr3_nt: TGTGCCAGCACCCTTTTTCCTGTTACTTCTAGCACAGATACGCAGTATTTT

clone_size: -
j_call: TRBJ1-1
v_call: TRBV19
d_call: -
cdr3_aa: CASSTLGNTEAFF
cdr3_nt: TGTGCCAGTAGTACCCTGGGGAACACTGAAGCTTTCTTT

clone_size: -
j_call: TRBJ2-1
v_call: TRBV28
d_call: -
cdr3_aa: CASSSRLDVSQFF
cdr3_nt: TGTGCCAGCAGTTCTCGACTGGACGTATCACAGTTCTTC

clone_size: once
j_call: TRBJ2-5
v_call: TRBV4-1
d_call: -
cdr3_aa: CASSQESDSVREQETQYF
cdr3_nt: TGCGCCAGCAGCCAAGAAAGCGATTCGGTTAGAGAACAAGAGACCCAGTACTTC

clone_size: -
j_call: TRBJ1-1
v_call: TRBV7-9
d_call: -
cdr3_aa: CASRDTGKMNTEAFF
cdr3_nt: TGTGCCAGCAGAGACACAGGGAAAATGAACACTGAAGCTTTCTTT

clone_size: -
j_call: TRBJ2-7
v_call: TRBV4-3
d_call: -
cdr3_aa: CASSQGWGGASPEQYF
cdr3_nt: TGCGCCAGCAGCCAAGGGTGGGGGGGCGCCTCTCCCGAGCAGTACTTC

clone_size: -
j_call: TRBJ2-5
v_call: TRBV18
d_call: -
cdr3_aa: CASSPRQGGLETQYF
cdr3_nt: TGTGCCAGCTCACCCCGCCAGGGGGGTTTGGAGACCCAGTACTTC

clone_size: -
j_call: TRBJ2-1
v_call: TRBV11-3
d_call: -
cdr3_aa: CASSYPPYNEQFF
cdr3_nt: TGTGCCAGCAGTTACCCCCCCTACAATGAGCAGTTCTTC

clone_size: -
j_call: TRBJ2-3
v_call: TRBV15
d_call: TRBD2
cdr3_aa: CATSWTSGTDTQYF
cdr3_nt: TGTGCCACCAGTTGGACTAGCGGCACAGATACGCAGTATTTT

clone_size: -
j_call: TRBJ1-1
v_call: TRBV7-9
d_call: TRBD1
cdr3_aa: CASSQVKGQGRLSAFF
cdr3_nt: TGTGCCAGCAGCCAAGTGAAGGGACAGGGTCGCCTGAGCGCTTTCTTT

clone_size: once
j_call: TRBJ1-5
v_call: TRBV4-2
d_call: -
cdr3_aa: CASSQQSGDSNQPQHF
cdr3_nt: TGTGCCAGCAGCCAACAGTCAGGAGATAGCAATCAGCCCCAGCATTTT

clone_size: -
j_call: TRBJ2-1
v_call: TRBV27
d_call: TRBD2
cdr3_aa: CASSFQRENNEQFF
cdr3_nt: TGTGCCAGCAGTTTCCAGCGGGAGAACAATGAGCAGTTCTTC

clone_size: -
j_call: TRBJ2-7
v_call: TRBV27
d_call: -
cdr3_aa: CATSTGLNEQYF
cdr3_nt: TGTGCCACCTCAACAGGGTTGAACGAGCAGTACTTC

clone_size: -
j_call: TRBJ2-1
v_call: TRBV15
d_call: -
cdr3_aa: CAVGRRGSYNEQFF
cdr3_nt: TGTGCCGTGGGAAGGAGGGGTTCCTACAATGAGCAGTTCTTC

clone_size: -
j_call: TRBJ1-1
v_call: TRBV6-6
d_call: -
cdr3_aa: CASGGLGTEAFF
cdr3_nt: TGTGCCAGCGGGGGCTTGGGCACTGAAGCTTTCTTT

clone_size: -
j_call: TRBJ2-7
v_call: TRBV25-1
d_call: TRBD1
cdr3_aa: CAQKPGTGEVVGNEQYF
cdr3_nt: TGTGCCCAAAAACCCGGGACAGGGGAAGTGGTTGGTAACGAGCAGTACTTC

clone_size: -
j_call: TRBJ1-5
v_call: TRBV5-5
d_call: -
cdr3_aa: CASSLGSRIGENQPQHF
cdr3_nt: TGTGCCAGCAGCTTAGGGAGCCGGATCGGTGAGAATCAGCCCCAGCATTTT

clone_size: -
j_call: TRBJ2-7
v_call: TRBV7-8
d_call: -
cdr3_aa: CASSPRWQGRSYEQYF
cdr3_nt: TGTGCCAGCAGCCCCCGGTGGCAGGGCAGGTCCTACGAGCAGTACTTC

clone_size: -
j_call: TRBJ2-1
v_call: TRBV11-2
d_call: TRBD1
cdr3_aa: CASTHQGAFNEQFF
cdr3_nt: TGTGCCAGCACCCACCAGGGGGCGTTCAATGAGCAGTTCTTC

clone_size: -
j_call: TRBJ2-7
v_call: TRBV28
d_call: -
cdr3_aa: CASSSTAYEQYF
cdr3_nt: TGTGCCAGCAGTTCTACAGCCTACGAGCAGTACTTC

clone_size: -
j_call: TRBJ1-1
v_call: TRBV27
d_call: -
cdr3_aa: CASSPRSRGNTEAFF
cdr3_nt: TGTGCCAGCAGTCCCCGGAGCAGGGGGAACACTGAAGCTTTCTTT

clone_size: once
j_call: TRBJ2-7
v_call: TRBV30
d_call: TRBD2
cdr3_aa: CAWSVSGGIYYEQYF
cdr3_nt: TGTGCCTGGAGTGTCAGCGGGGGGATTTACTACGAGCAGTACTTC

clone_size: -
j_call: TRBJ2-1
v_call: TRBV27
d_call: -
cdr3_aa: CASSFGGGYNEQFF
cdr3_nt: TGTGCCAGCAGTTTTGGTGGGGGTTACAATGAGCAGTTCTTC

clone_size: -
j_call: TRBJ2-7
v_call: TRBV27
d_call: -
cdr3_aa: CASCPSLATLTYEQYF
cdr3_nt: TGTGCCAGCTGTCCCTCATTAGCTACTCTTACCTACGAGCAGTACTTC

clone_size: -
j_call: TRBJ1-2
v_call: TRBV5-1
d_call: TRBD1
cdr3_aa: CASSLGQGFYGYTF
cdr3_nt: TGCGCCAGCAGCTTGGGACAGGGCTTCTATGGCTACACCTTC

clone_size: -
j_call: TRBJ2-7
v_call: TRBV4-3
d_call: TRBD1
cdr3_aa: CASSQTRDRSYEQYF
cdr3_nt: TGCGCCAGCAGCCAGACCCGGGACAGATCCTACGAGCAGTACTTC

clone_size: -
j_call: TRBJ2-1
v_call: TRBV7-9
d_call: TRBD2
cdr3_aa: CASSLAGAGDWWHEQFF
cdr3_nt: TGTGCCAGCAGCTTAGCCGGGGCGGGAGATTGGTGGCATGAGCAGTTCTTC

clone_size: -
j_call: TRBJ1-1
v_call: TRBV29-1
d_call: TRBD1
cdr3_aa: CSVDRDRPEAFF
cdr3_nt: TGCAGCGTTGATCGGGACAGGCCTGAAGCTTTCTTT

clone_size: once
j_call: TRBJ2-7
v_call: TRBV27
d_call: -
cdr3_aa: CASSLGDRHEQYF
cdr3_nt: TGTGCCAGCAGTTTGGGCGACAGACACGAGCAGTACTTC

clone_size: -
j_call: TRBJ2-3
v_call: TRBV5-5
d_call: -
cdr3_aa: CASSLGLASTDTQYF
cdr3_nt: TGTGCCAGCAGCTTGGGCCTAGCTAGCACAGATACGCAGTATTTT

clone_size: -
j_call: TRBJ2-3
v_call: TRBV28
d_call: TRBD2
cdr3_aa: CASSLLAGGTDTQYF
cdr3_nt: TGTGCCAGCAGTTTACTAGCGGGAGGCACAGATACGCAGTATTTT

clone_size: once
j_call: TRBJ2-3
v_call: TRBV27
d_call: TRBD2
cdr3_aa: CASSPIAGGPSTDTQYF
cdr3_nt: TGTGCCAGCAGTCCTATAGCGGGAGGCCCTAGCACAGATACGCAGTATTTT

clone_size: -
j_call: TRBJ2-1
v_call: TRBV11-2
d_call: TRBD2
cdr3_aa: CASSSFGSLAGLHEQFF
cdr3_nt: TGTGCCAGCAGCTCTTTTGGGAGCCTAGCGGGGCTGCATGAGCAGTTCTTC

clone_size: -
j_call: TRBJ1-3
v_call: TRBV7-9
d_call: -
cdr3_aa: CASSPPAGFGNTIYF
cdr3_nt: TGTGCCAGCAGCCCGCCTGCAGGCTTTGGGAACACCATATATTTT

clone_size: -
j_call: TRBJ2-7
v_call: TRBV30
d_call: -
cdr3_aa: CAWSVEVGSGYEQYF
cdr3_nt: TGTGCCTGGAGTGTAGAAGTAGGGTCTGGCTACGAGCAGTACTTC

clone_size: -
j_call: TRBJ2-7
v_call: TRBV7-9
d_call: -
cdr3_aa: CASQTGPYEQYF
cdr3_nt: TGTGCCTCCCAGACCGGCCCCTACGAGCAGTACTTC

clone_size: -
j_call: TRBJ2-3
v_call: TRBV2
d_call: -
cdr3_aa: CASRGGQASTDTQYF
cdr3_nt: TGTGCCAGCCGGGGGGGACAGGCTAGCACAGATACGCAGTATTTT

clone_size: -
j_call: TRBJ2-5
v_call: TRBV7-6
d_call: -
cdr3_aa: CASSLGPGVRETQYF
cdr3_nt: TGTGCCAGCAGCTTAGGGCCGGGGGTCAGGGAGACCCAGTACTTC